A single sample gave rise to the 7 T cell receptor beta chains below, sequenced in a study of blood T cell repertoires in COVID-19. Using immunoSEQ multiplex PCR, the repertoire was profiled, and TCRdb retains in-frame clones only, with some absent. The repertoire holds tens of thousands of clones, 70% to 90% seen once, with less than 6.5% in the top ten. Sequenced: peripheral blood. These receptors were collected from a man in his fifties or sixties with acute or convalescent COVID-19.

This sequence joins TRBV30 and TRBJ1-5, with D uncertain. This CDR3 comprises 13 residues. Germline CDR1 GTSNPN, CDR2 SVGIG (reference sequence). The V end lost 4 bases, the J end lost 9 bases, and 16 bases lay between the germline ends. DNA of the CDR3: TGTGCCTGGACCCATGACCCTAAGCGGCCCCAGCATTTT. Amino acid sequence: CAWTHDPKRPQHF.

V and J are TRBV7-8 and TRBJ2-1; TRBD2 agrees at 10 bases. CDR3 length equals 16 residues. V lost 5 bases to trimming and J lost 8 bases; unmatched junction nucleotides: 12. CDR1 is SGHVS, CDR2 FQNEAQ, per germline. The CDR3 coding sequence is TGTGCCAGCAGCCTCAATCAACTAGCGGGGTATCATGAGCAGTTCTTC. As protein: CASSLNQLAGYHEQFF.

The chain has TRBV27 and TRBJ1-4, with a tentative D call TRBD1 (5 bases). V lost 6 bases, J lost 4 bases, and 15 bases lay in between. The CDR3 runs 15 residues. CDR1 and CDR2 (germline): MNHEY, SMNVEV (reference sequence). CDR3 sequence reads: CASSRAGADNEKLFF. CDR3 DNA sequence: TGTGCCAGCAGCAGGGCCGGAGCCGATAATGAAAAACTGTTTTTT.

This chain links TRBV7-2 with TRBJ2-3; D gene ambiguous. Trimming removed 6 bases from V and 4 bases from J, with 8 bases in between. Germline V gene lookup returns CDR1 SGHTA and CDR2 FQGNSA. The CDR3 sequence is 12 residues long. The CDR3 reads CASSPSPDTQYF. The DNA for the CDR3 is TGTGCCAGCAGTCCCTCCCCAGATACGCAGTATTTT.

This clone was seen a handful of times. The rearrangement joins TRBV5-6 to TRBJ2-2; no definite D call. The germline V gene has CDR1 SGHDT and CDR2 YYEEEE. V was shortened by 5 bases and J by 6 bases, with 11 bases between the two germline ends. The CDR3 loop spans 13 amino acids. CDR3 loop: CASSISRSGELFF. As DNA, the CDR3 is TGTGCCAGCAGTATTTCCCGGTCCGGGGAGCTGTTTTTT.

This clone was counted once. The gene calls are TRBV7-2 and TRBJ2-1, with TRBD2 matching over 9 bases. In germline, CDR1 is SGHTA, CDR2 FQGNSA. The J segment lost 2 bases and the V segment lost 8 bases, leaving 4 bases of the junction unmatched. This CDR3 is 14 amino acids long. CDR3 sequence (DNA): TGTGCCAGCGGGGCTAGCGGGGCCTACAATGAGCAGTTCTTC. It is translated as CASGASGAYNEQFF. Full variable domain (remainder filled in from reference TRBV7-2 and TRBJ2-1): GAGVSQSPSNKVTEKGKDVELRCDPISGHTALYWYRQSLGQGLEFLIYFQGNSAPDKSGLPSDRFSAERTGGSVSTLTIQRTQQEDSAVYLCASGASGAYNEQFFGPGTRLTVL.

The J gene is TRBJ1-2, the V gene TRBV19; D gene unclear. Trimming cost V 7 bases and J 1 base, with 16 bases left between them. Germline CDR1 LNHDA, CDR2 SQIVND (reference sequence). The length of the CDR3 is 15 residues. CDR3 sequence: CASMKRGMGNYGYTF. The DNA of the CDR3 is TGTGCCAGTATGAAGCGGGGAATGGGTAACTATGGCTACACCTTC.